This TCR beta chain was captured by sequencing in a study of blood T cell repertoires in COVID-19 (dated by TCRdb to about 2020). At the level of the whole study: The collaborator samples originated in the United States, Italy and Spain and spanned the acute and convalescent phases of COVID-19. The material from the prospective study consisted of cDNA or gDNA derived from T cells, B-cell-depleted T cells, or PBMCs. Where HLA class I and class II types were available, the types were taken from metadata supplied by the sample provider, not from assay-based typing. The samples were drawn from the first 160 participants of the ongoing ImmuneRACE study and from 1,254 subjects provided by 6 global collaborators. The repertoires were released in a freely available public database meant as a resource for research on the immune response to SARS-CoV-2. Sample metadata almost always included a de-identified subject ID, COVID-19 status, age in years and sex. The dataset comprised deeply sampled blood TCRbeta repertoires from subjects exposed to, actively infected with, or recovered from COVID-19. The study at large found these results: Clinical and demographic metadata were provided uncurated, with the amount varying by source and participant.

A note on this clone: The clone's antigen remains unknown. Base qualities are not recorded, but no much larger clone differs from it by a single base.

The CDR3 holds 14 amino acids from the cysteine to the phenylalanine. CDR3 DNA is the only sequence kept; it has 42 bases, read in frame from the first base. The trim is 5 bases for V and 5 bases for J, with a gap of 15 bases between the germline ends. CDR1 is given as LNHDA and CDR2 as SQIVND, both from the germline V gene (reference sequence). A second Seattle source provided samples from volunteer blood donors who had recovered from COVID-19. Each collaborating institution followed its own protocols to collect whole blood in K2EDTA tubes. For TCRbeta analysis, collaborator samples were shipped as frozen whole blood, as isolated PBMCs, or as DNA extracted from either sample type. TCRbeta CDR3 regions were amplified from genomic DNA by means of the immunoSEQ Assay, a bias-controlled multiplex PCR. Under the source paper's analysis protocol: Nucleated cell counts per sample were estimated from amplification of reference gene primers within the assay. Sequence reads were collapsed and filtered to measure the absolute abundance of every unique TCRbeta CDR3 rearrangement. For each sample, productive Simpson clonality was calculated by taking the square root of Simpson's diversity index across productive rearrangements. TCRdb limited this immuneACCESS table to in-frame rearrangements with V and J called. A share of clones is missing; checked studies link under half to unresolved V genes, and the rest is unexplained. That table supplies the V and J calls and clone size; D and trimming were determined from the DNA. The sample records about 130,000 clones, approximately 78% of which are singletons. The ten largest clones capture approximately 11% of the sample.

This TCR came from a man aged 55 to 69 who had recovered from COVID-19. Recombination connected TRBV19 to TRBJ2-5, with no confident D gene call. Sequenced material: peripheral blood. The bases read TGTGCCAGTAGTCCCCCCGAATCCAGGGAGACCCAGTACTTC. This is translated as CASSPPESRETQYF. With the rest looked up from the reference TRBV19 and TRBJ2-5 genes rather than sequenced, the full variable domain is DGGITQSPKYLFRKEGQNVTLSCEQNLNHDAMYWYRQDPGQGLRLIYYSQIVNDFQKGDIAEGYSVSREKKESFPLTVTSAQKNPTAFYLCASSPPESRETQYFGPGTRLLVL.